The clone carrying this T cell receptor beta chain was observed a handful of times. Germline assignment: CDR1 GTSNPN and CDR2 SVGIG (reference sequence). The CDR3 has 16 amino acids. J lost 4 bases, V lost 5 bases, and 14 bases had no gene match. This entry belongs to a study of T-cell memory formation after mild COVID-19. TCRdb analysed the 5' RACE reads with MiXCR anew, one entry per CDR3 protein. The sample has around 310,000 distinct CDR3 sequences; 15% are singletons. The rearrangement joins TRBV30 to TRBJ2-3; 8 bases are shared with TRBD2. This clonotype was sampled from a man aged 18 to 35 who had mild COVID-19 (a few samples of this study predate the infection). Cell type and time point are not known. The sample comprised PBMCs or a T cell subset sorted from them (not recorded which). Here the CDR3 reads CAWGIGTGGLSDTQYF. The CDR3 DNA is TGTGCCTGGGGGATCGGTACGGGGGGGCTTTCAGATACGCAGTATTTT. Full variable domain (rest looked up from reference TRBV30 and TRBJ2-3): SQTIHQWPATLVQPVGSPLSLECTVEGTSNPNLYWYRQAAGRGLQLLFYSVGIGQISSEVPQNLSASRPQDRQFILSSKKLLLSDSGFYLCAWGIGTGGLSDTQYFGPGTRLTVL.